A few counts support the clone carrying this T cell receptor (beta chain). Its antigen is still unknown. The CDR3 sequence is 15 residues long. The germline V gene has CDR1 LGHNT and CDR2 FRNRAP. V trimming: 0 bases; J trimming: 6 bases; junction bases outside the gene matches: 5. Expressed TCRB transcripts were sequenced, since all the RNA that had been isolated was reverse transcribed. Naive, central memory and regulatory T cell samples came to a mean of roughly 4 million reads. Method: immunoSEQ multiplex PCR; TCRdb's copy keeps in-frame clones and lacks some. This repertoire shows about 120,000 clones, approximately 16% found once; its top ten account for 2.3%. The sample belongs to a study of beta chain features in type 1 diabetes. Findings and caveats of the study: Moderate but significant shortening of TCRB CDR3s was recorded in all four CD4+ subsets from Type 1 diabetes patients. VDJ junctions from patients with type 1 diabetes contained fewer insertions and more deletions. For patients, the naive, central memory and Treg TCRB repertoires appeared more alike than for healthy donors.

Via the markers CD45RO/CCR7/CD25/CD127/CD95/CD27, stem cell-like memory, regulatory, central memory and naive CD4+ cells were sorted. Material: central memory CD4+ T cells from blood. The sequence derives from a man aged 25 to 40 with type 1 diabetes. V is TRBV12-5 and J is TRBJ1-2, with TRBD1 identical over 9 bases. The CDR3, as DNA: TGTGCTAGTGGTTTGGTAAACAGGGGGCGCGATGGCTACACCTTC. Its protein is CASGLVNRGRDGYTF.